The 17 T cell receptor beta chains below all came from one sample that was sequenced in a study of regulatory T cells in long-lasting Graves disease. The sample's time point: persistent/refractory GD, antithyroid drugs over 5 years with positive TRAb. PBMCs provided the RNA from which the TCR library was made. Building the TCR beta libraries relied on iRepertoire HTBI primers, and CDR3 regions underwent Arm-PCR. TCRdb redid the calling of the multiplex PCR reads with MiXCR, one entry per CDR3 protein. The sample contains more than 650,000 distinct CDR3 sequences, around 32% of which appear only once. The input for sequencing was peripheral blood mononuclear cells (PBMCs), taken when the disease was refractory, from a patient treated with antithyroid drugs. The source of these receptors is a female donor with Graves disease.

The V call is TRBV7-9, the J call TRBJ2-4, with 10 bases aligning to TRBD1. Unmatched junction bases numbered 3, after V lost 4 bases and J lost 0 bases. CDR1 and CDR2 from the germline V gene are SEHNR and FQNEAQ (reference sequence). CDR3 length equals 16 residues. The CDR3 DNA follows: TGTGCCAGCAGCTCGACAGGGGGCGCAGCCAAAAACATTCAGTACTTC. It yields the protein CASSSTGGAAKNIQYF.

The V and J genes are TRBV9 and TRBJ2-7; 8 bases align to TRBD2. The CDR3 has 14 amino acids. The junction had 7 bases not matched to a gene; V was cut back by 1 base and J by 7 bases. CDR1 and CDR2 (germline): SGDLS, YYNGEE. The CDR3 DNA follows: TGTGCCAGCAGCGTATCAGCGGGAGTTTTAGAGCAGTACTTC. Its translation: CASSVSAGVLEQYF.

In its sample, this clonotype was seen a few times. The rearrangement uses TRBV19 and TRBJ1-2; no firm D call. Trimming removed 4 bases from V and 2 bases from J, with 11 bases in between. Germline V gives CDR1 LNHDA, CDR2 SQIVND (reference sequence). The CDR3 runs 14 residues. The CDR3 loop is CASSTLQKNYGYTF. CDR3 bases: TGTGCCAGTAGTACCCTACAGAAGAACTATGGCTACACCTTC.

This clonotype was found a few times. The rearrangement links TRBV12-3 or TRBV12-4 to TRBJ1-5, with D unresolved. This CDR3 is 13 amino acids long. V was shortened by 8 bases and J by 0 bases, with 8 bases between the two germline ends. This CDR3 reads CASGRISNQPQHF. The CDR3 bases are TGTGCCAGCGGACGGATTAGCAATCAGCCCCAGCATTTT.

The table lists this clonotype with many counts. The chain combines TRBV28 with TRBJ1-1, with D maybe TRBD1 (5 bases). The CDR3 loop spans 12 amino acids. V lost 2 bases and J 11 bases, leaving 12 bases between the germline ends. Germline-derived CDR1 and CDR2 are MDHEN and SYDVKM. CDR3 amino acids: CASSLGTTRAFF. The CDR3 DNA sequence: TGTGCCAGCAGTTTAGGGACTACGAGGGCTTTCTTT.

This clonotype was observed a handful of times. The chain carries TRBV19 and TRBJ1-2; a possible D gene is TRBD1 (6 bases). The CDR3 runs 15 residues. Per the germline V gene, CDR1 is LNHDA and CDR2 is SQIVND (reference sequence). Between the trimmed V and J ends, which lost 1 base and 2 bases, there was a span of 11 bases. CDR3 sequence reads: CASSIVGATNYGYTF. The CDR3 coding sequence is TGTGCCAGTAGTATAGTGGGGGCGACGAACTATGGCTACACCTTC.

In its sample, this clonotype was seen a few times. J is TRBJ1-1 and V is TRBV29-1; D is possibly TRBD1 (6 bases). V lost 4 bases to trimming and J lost 3 bases, with 15 bases between them. Germline CDR1 reads SQVTM; CDR2 reads ANQGSEA. The CDR3 consists of 14 residues. CDR3 nucleotide sequence: TGCAGCGTTGGAGGGGGGCGCGGGGACACTGAAGCTTTCTTT. Protein: CSVGGGRGDTEAFF.

The chain recombines TRBV29-1 with TRBJ2-5; 9 bases map to TRBD1. The germline V gene has CDR1 SQVTM and CDR2 ANQGSEA. The CDR3 runs to 12 residues. Trimming took 7 bases from V and 5 from J; bases not matched to a gene: 5. The CDR3 reads CSERTGVETQYF. The CDR3 DNA is TGCAGCGAGAGGACAGGGGTTGAGACCCAGTACTTC.

The J gene is TRBJ2-7, the V gene TRBV14; 10 bases fit TRBD1. Unmatched junction bases numbered 6, after V lost 0 bases and J lost 4 bases. The CDR3 consists of 16 residues. CDR1 and CDR2 (germline): SGHDN, FVKESK. CDR3 DNA: TGTGCCAGCAGCCAAGAGCCCGGACAGGGGGTGTACGAGCAGTACTTC. Its protein is CASSQEPGQGVYEQYF.

The chain links TRBV29-1 to TRBJ1-2; no clear D gene. From germline, CDR1 is SQVTM and CDR2 ANQGSEA. This CDR3 has 12 amino acids. The V and J ends lost 2 bases and 5 bases respectively, with 9 bases between them. The CDR3 is CSVETGEYGYTF. CDR3 in DNA: TGCAGCGTTGAAACCGGGGAGTATGGCTACACCTTC.

This clonotype appeared many times. The gene calls are TRBV11-2 and TRBJ2-5, with 7 bases lining up with TRBD1. V lost 5 bases and J lost 0; bases outside the gene matches: 3. Germline CDR1 is SGHAT and CDR2 is FQNNGV. The CDR3 runs to 14 residues. CDR3 coding DNA: TGTGCCAGCAGCCTTACAGGGGACCAAGAGACCCAGTACTTC. This gives the protein CASSLTGDQETQYF.

This clonotype was counted many times. The V and J genes are TRBV6-5 and TRBJ1-2, with a weak D call TRBD1 (6 bases). There are 14 residues in the CDR3. V was shortened by 0 bases and J by 4 bases, with 9 bases between the two germline ends. Germline V gives CDR1 MNHEY, CDR2 SVGAGI. In DNA form, the CDR3 reads TGTGCCAGCAGTTACTCAACAGGGCTCTATGGCTACACCTTC. Amino acid sequence: CASSYSTGLYGYTF.

In this sample, this clonotype turned up a few times. V and J are TRBV3-1 and TRBJ2-7; 7 bases line up with TRBD1. The CDR3 loop spans 15 amino acids. Germline lookup yields CDR1 LGHDT and CDR2 YNNKEL (reference sequence). V gave up 0 bases and J gave up 0 bases; unmatched junction bases: 2. CDR3 loop: CASSQDWDSSYEQYF. The CDR3 coding sequence is TGTGCCAGCAGCCAAGATTGGGACAGCTCCTACGAGCAGTACTTC.

This clonotype was seen only once. A read error likely explains this, since a far larger clone differs by one base. The chain recombines TRBV11-2 with TRBJ1-2, with D uncertain. This CDR3 has 16 residues. In germline, CDR1 is SGHAT, CDR2 FQNNGV. The CDR3 spells CASSLGGESRSYGHTF. In nucleotides, the CDR3 is TGTGCCAGCAGCTTAGGGGGTGAGAGTCGCAGCTATGGCCACACCTTC.

The CDR3 bases are TGTGCTTGTTTGATGGGACCGTTAAACACCGGGGAGCTGTTTTTT. The encoded protein is CACLMGPLNTGELFF. The chain has TRBV10-3 and TRBJ2-2; D may be TRBD1 or TRBD2 (5 bases each). Per germline, CDR1 ENHRY and CDR2 SYGVKD. The length of the CDR3 is 15 residues.

V usage is TRBV5-1 and J usage is TRBJ2-2; 8 bases are a match to TRBD1. Germline CDR1 is SGHRS and CDR2 is YFSETQ. The ends lost 3 bases at V and 1 base at J; junction bases unmatched: 5. The CDR3 is 16 residues long. CDR3 in DNA: TGCGCCAGCAGCTCCCGACAGGGGTTGAACACCGGGGAGCTGTTTTTT. It is translated as CASSSRQGLNTGELFF.

The rearrangement uses TRBV29-1 and TRBJ1-1, with 7 bases identical to TRBD1. Germline CDR1 reads SQVTM; CDR2 reads ANQGSEA. With V trimmed by 5 bases and J by 6 bases, 6 bases remained unmatched. The CDR3 sequence is 12 residues long. The CDR3 DNA sequence: TGCAGCGTTTCGACAGGGAGGCCTGAAGCTTTCTTT. As protein: CSVSTGRPEAFF.